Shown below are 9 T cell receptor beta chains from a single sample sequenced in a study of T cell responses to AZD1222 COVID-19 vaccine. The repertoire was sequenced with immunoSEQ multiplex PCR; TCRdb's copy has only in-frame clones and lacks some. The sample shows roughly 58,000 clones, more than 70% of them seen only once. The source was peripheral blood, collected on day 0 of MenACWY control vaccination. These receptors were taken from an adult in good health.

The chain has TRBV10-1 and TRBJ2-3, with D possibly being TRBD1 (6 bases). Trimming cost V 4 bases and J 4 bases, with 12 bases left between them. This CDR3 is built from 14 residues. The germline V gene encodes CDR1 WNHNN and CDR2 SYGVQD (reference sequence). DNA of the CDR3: TGCGCCAGCAGTGCAGGGGAAGTAGCAGATACGCAGTATTTT. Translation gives CASSAGEVADTQYF.

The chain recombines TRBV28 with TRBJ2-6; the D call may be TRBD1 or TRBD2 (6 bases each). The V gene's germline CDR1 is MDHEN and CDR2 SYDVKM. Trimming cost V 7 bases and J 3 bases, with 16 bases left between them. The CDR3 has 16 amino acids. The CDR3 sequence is CASTRRGVGGANVLTF. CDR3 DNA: TGTGCCAGCACTCGAAGGGGGGTAGGTGGGGCCAACGTCCTGACTTTC.

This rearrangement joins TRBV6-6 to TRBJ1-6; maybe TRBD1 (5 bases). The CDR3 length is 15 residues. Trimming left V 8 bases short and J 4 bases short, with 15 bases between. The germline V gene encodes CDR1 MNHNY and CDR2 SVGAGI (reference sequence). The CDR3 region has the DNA TGTGCCAGCTACACCGGGACGGGATATAATTCACCCCTCCACTTT. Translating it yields CASYTGTGYNSPLHF.

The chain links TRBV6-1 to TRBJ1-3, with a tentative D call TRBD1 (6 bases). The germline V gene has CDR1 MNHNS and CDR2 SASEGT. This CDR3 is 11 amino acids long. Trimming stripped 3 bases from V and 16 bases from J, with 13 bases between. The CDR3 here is CASSDAHGGYF. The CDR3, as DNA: TGTGCCAGCAGTGATGCACACGGGGGCTATTTT.

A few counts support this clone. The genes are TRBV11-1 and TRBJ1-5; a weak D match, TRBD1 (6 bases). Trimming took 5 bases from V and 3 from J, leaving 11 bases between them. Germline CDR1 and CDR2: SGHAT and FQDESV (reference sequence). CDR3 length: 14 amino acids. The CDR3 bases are TGTGCCAGCAGCCCGAGGGGGGCCAATCAGCCCCAGCATTTT. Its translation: CASSPRGANQPQHF.

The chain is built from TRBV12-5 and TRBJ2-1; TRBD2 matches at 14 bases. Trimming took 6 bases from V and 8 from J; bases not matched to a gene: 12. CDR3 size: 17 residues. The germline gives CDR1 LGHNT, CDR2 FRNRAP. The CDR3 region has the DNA TGTGCTAGTGGCCCTCAGACTAGCGGGAGGGTTTCTGATGAGCAGTTCTTC. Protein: CASGPQTSGRVSDEQFF.

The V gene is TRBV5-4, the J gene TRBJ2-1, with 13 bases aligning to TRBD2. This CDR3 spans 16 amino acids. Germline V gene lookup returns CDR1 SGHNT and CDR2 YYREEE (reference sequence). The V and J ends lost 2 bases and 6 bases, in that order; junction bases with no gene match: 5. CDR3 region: CASSFTSGRALNEQFF. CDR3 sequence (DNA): TGTGCCAGCAGCTTTACTAGCGGGAGGGCCCTCAATGAGCAGTTCTTC.

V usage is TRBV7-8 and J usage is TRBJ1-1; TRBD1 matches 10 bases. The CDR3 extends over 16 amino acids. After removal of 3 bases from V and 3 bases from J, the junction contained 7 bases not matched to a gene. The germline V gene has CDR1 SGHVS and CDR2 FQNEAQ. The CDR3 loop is CASSFGTGVGDTEAFF. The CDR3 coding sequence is TGTGCCAGCAGCTTCGGGACAGGGGTTGGCGACACTGAAGCTTTCTTT.

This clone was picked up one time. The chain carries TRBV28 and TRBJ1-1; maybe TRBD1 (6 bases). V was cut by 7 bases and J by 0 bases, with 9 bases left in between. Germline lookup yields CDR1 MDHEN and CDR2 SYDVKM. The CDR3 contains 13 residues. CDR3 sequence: CASNQGLNTEAFF. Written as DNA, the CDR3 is TGTGCCAGCAACCAGGGGCTGAACACTGAAGCTTTCTTT.